The present entry profiles one T cell receptor (beta chain) with its context. Antigen: not known. V shed 4 bases and J shed 9 bases, with 19 bases lying between them. CDR3 length: 15 amino acids. The germline gives CDR1 DFQATT, CDR2 SNEGSKA (reference sequence). There were TCR beta CDR3 regions amplified from RNA transcripts. First-round RT-PCR of the TCR CDR3 relied on the HTBI primer set. MiXCR, run by TCRdb on the multiplex PCR reads, gives a single entry per CDR3 protein. Of a few hundred thousand distinct CDR3 sequences listed, around 42% were seen once; the top ten hold roughly 8.2%. The record originates from a study of T cells in Graves' hyperthyroidism and ophthalmopathy. Study-wide findings and caveats: Most thyroid clonotypes with frequency above 0.001 were detected in blood.

The TCR originated in a woman aged 18-35 years with Graves' hyperthyroidism. Sequencing input: peripheral blood or thyroid tissue (not recorded which). The genes are TRBV20-1 and TRBJ1-6; maybe TRBD1 (5 bases). CDR3 bases: TGCAGTGCTATAGTAGTCGGGGCCCTAAGTTCACCCCTCCACTTT. Its translation is CSAIVVGALSSPLHF.